One and the same sample provided the 32 T cell receptor beta chains below, sequenced in a study of early stage breast cancer tumors. TCRdb's copy holds only in-frame clones and misses some; the assay was immunoSEQ multiplex PCR. The sample carries approximately 20,000 clones, around four fifths recorded once. The sample comprised blood. These receptors were taken from a person aged 70 to 85 with breast cancer.

The chain links TRBV10-3 to TRBJ2-3; no firm D call. CDR3 length: 12 amino acids. Trimming pared 7 bases from V and 0 bases from J, leaving 5 bases between. Germline V lookup: CDR1 ENHRY, CDR2 SYGVKD. The CDR3 DNA is TGTGCCATCAAAGCTAGCACAGATACGCAGTATTTT. Translating it yields CAIKASTDTQYF.

The gene calls are TRBV30 and TRBJ1-1; D gene uncertain. The V end lost 0 bases, the J end lost 1 base, and 9 bases lay between the germline ends. CDR1 is GTSNPN and CDR2 is SVGIG in the germline V gene (reference sequence). The CDR3 totals 14 residues. This chain's CDR3 is CAWSVGERNTEAFF. Here the CDR3 DNA reads TGTGCCTGGAGTGTAGGAGAGAGGAACACTGAAGCTTTCTTT.

The V call is TRBV30, the J call TRBJ2-3; 7 bases agree with TRBD2. Germline lookup yields CDR1 GTSNPN and CDR2 SVGIG (reference sequence). This CDR3 is 14 amino acids long. With V trimmed by 2 bases and J by 1 base, 3 bases remained unmatched. The CDR3 reads CAWSSGTGTDTQYF. CDR3 DNA: TGTGCCTGGAGTAGCGGGACGGGCACAGATACGCAGTATTTT. The whole variable domain, filled in from reference TRBV30 and TRBJ2-3, reads SQTIHQWPATLVQPVGSPLSLECTVEGTSNPNLYWYRQAAGRGLQLLFYSVGIGQISSEVPQNLSASRPQDRQFILSSKKLLLSDSGFYLCAWSSGTGTDTQYFGPGTRLTVL.

The chain joins TRBV5-1 to TRBJ2-1, with D maybe TRBD1 (6 bases). CDR3 length: 14 residues. Trimming removed 0 bases at V and 9 bases at J, with 13 bases between. Germline V gene lookup returns CDR1 SGHRS and CDR2 YFSETQ. Here the CDR3 reads CASSLADRSPEQFF. The CDR3 nucleotides read TGCGCCAGCAGCTTGGCCGACAGGTCCCCTGAGCAGTTCTTC.

V usage is TRBV7-7 and J usage is TRBJ2-3; 14 positions agree with TRBD2. Trimming took 1 base from V and 6 from J; bases not matched to a gene: 3. The CDR3 is 16 amino acids. Germline CDR1 is SSHAT and CDR2 is FNYEAQ (reference sequence). Here the CDR3 reads CASSLGLAGGADTQYF. The CDR3 DNA follows: TGTGCCAGCAGCTTAGGACTAGCGGGGGGGGCGGATACGCAGTATTTT.

The table lists this clone with a count of one. The chain links TRBV5-1 to TRBJ2-7; weak D call: TRBD2 (6 bases). The germline V gene encodes CDR1 SGHRS and CDR2 YFSETQ. The V end was cut by 0 bases, the J end by 0 bases, with 10 bases between. CDR3 length equals 15 residues. The chain's CDR3 is CASSLGGKNSYEQYF. In DNA, the CDR3 is TGCGCCAGCAGCTTGGGCGGGAAAAACTCCTACGAGCAGTACTTC.

The rearrangement uses TRBV10-3 and TRBJ2-7; possibly TRBD1 for D (6 bases). The CDR3 spans 12 residues. The V end lost 9 bases, the J end lost 3 bases, and 12 bases lay between the germline ends. Per germline, CDR1 ENHRY and CDR2 SYGVKD. The CDR3 protein is CAIPNRVYEQYF. CDR3 DNA: TGTGCCATTCCCAACAGGGTCTACGAGCAGTACTTC.

This clone was seen once. The chain recombines TRBV7-7 with TRBJ2-5, with a tentative D call TRBD2 (7 bases). From germline, CDR1 is SSHAT and CDR2 FNYEAQ (reference sequence). CDR3 size: 16 residues. The germline V and J ends were trimmed by 3 bases and 5 bases, with 19 bases remaining between them. Here the CDR3 DNA reads TGTGCCAGCAGCTTTATTTCGGGGGGCAAGGGGGAGACCCAGTACTTC. Protein sequence: CASSFISGGKGETQYF.

This clone has only one observation. This chain uses TRBV29-1 with TRBJ1-2; 7 nucleotides agree with TRBD1. Per the germline V gene, CDR1 is SQVTM and CDR2 is ANQGSEA. The ends lost 1 base at V and 4 bases at J; junction bases unmatched: 3. The CDR3 runs 13 residues. Here the CDR3 reads CSVEVNRGYGYTF. The CDR3 DNA reads TGCAGCGTTGAAGTTAACAGGGGCTATGGCTACACCTTC.

The J gene is TRBJ1-5, the V gene TRBV7-8; a possible D gene is TRBD1 (5 bases). From germline, CDR1 is SGHVS and CDR2 FQNEAQ. The CDR3 extends over 17 amino acids. V lost 5 bases to trimming and J lost 2 bases, with 19 bases between them. The CDR3 sequence: CASSLQGKGYGNQPQHF. CDR3 nucleotides: TGTGCCAGCAGCCTCCAGGGCAAGGGTTACGGCAATCAGCCCCAGCATTTT.

The chain joins TRBV7-8 to TRBJ1-5; D gene uncertain. The ends were cut back, 0 bases at V and 2 bases at J, with 8 bases in the middle. The V gene's germline CDR1 is SGHVS and CDR2 FQNEAQ. The CDR3 sequence is 15 residues long. The CDR3: CASSLASLRNQPQHF. CDR3 coding DNA: TGTGCCAGCAGCTTAGCGTCCCTCCGCAATCAGCCCCAGCATTTT.

CDR3 amino acids: CASRGQGASYEQYF. The CDR3 nucleotides are TGTGCCAGCAGGGGACAGGGGGCATCCTACGAGCAGTACTTC. The chain is built from TRBV28 and TRBJ2-7; 12 nucleotides line up with TRBD1. V shed 6 bases and J 1 base; nucleotides not matched to a gene: 1. This CDR3 spans 14 amino acids. Germline lookup yields CDR1 MDHEN and CDR2 SYDVKM.

The V and J genes are TRBV9 and TRBJ1-2, with 7 positions matching TRBD1. The germline CDR1 and CDR2 sequences are SGDLS and YYNGEE. V was clipped by 2 bases and J by 7 bases; unmatched bases: 5. The CDR3 loop spans 13 amino acids. The CDR3 sequence: CASSVVRTGGYTF. The CDR3 DNA sequence: TGTGCCAGCAGCGTTGTCCGGACAGGTGGCTACACCTTC.

In nucleotides, the CDR3 is TGTGCCAGCAGCGCGGAGAGGACTAGCGGGGGGGCAGGCACGCAGTATTTT. Protein: CASSAERTSGGAGTQYF. The rearrangement joins TRBV2 to TRBJ2-3; 15 positions match TRBD2. V trimming: 6 bases; J trimming: 9 bases; junction bases outside the gene matches: 13. The germline gives CDR1 SNHLY, CDR2 FYNNEI. The CDR3 runs 17 residues.

V gene TRBV5-1 combines with J gene TRBJ2-1, with 7 bases fitting TRBD2. The CDR3 has 15 residues. Germline V CDR1 and CDR2: SGHRS, YFSETQ. Trimming removed 9 bases from V and 4 bases from J; junction bases left unmatched: 13. The CDR3 is CATKTSWGGYNEQFF. The CDR3 coding sequence is TGCGCCACCAAGACTAGTTGGGGGGGGTACAATGAGCAGTTCTTC.

This chain joins TRBV6-5 and TRBJ2-7; 12 nucleotides line up with TRBD1. Germline CDR1 is MNHEY and CDR2 is SVGAGI. With 0 bases clipped from V and 5 bases from J, the junction kept 5 bases outside the gene matches. There are 16 residues in the CDR3. Written as DNA, the CDR3 is TGTGCCAGCAGTTACTCACCGGGACAGGGGGCCCACGAGCAGTACTTC. It is translated as CASSYSPGQGAHEQYF.

This clone appeared a few times. The chain couples TRBV20-1 to TRBJ1-1, with D maybe TRBD1 (5 bases). The CDR3 is made up of 11 amino acids. With 6 bases removed from V and 5 bases from J, the gap between germline ends came to 10 bases. Per the germline V gene, CDR1 is DFQATT and CDR2 is SNEGSKA (reference sequence). CDR3 bases: TGCAGTGCAGGAGGGGTGACTGAAGCTTTCTTT. Translation: CSAGGVTEAFF.

A few counts support this clone. J is TRBJ1-2 and V is TRBV2; 7 bases fit TRBD1. From germline, CDR1 is SNHLY and CDR2 FYNNEI. The CDR3 is made up of 13 amino acids. V lost 6 bases, J lost 4 bases, and 5 bases stayed unmatched. Here the CDR3 reads CASSRGQTYGYTF. In DNA form, the CDR3 reads TGTGCCAGCAGCAGGGGACAGACCTATGGCTACACCTTC.

This clone was detected a few times. The V gene is TRBV6-1, the J gene TRBJ2-7; 8 bases are a match to TRBD1. Germline V gene data show CDR1 as MNHNS and CDR2 as SASEGT. With V trimmed by 6 bases and J by 2 bases, 9 bases remained unmatched. This CDR3 contains 15 residues. The CDR3 sequence: CASRTTGGSPYEQYF. The CDR3 bases are TGTGCCAGCAGGACAACAGGGGGTTCCCCCTACGAGCAGTACTTC.

The sample holds one count of this clone. The chain carries TRBV10-3 and TRBJ1-6, with no clear D. CDR1 and CDR2 (germline): ENHRY, SYGVKD. V lost 0 bases and J 8 bases, leaving 8 bases between the germline ends. CDR3 length: 14 amino acids. CDR3 sequence reads: CAISESTLDSPLHF. In DNA, the CDR3 is TGTGCCATCAGTGAGTCGACCCTAGATTCACCCCTCCACTTT.

The V and J genes are TRBV11-3 and TRBJ1-2; TRBD1 might be the D (6 bases). This CDR3 has 17 amino acids. Looked up from germline, CDR1 is SGHNT and CDR2 is YENEEA. Trimming took 0 bases from V and 5 from J, leaving 19 bases between them. The chain's CDR3 is CASSLDNMWGRGYGYTF. DNA for the CDR3: TGTGCCAGCAGCTTAGATAATATGTGGGGCAGGGGATATGGCTACACCTTC.

The V call is TRBV5-1, the J call TRBJ2-3; 10 nucleotides match TRBD2. The CDR3 loop spans 16 amino acids. Trimming at V came to 5 bases and at J to 1 base, leaving 7 bases not matched to a gene. Germline CDR1 and CDR2: SGHRS and YFSETQ. CDR3: CASSPGLADRTDTQYF. CDR3 DNA: TGCGCCAGCAGTCCCGGACTAGCGGACCGCACAGATACGCAGTATTTT.

The V call is TRBV5-6, the J call TRBJ1-1, with a weak D call TRBD1 (6 bases). The V end lost 3 bases, the J end lost 1 base, and 19 bases lay between the germline ends. The CDR3 is made up of 17 amino acids. Germline CDR1 and CDR2: SGHDT and YYEEEE. Here the CDR3 reads CASSSPTGRRRNTEAFF. Here the CDR3 DNA reads TGTGCCAGCAGCTCCCCGACAGGCCGTCGTAGGAACACTGAAGCTTTCTTT.

This clone was observed a handful of times. The chain recombines TRBV20-1 with TRBJ2-5, with unresolved D. CDR3 length: 10 amino acids. Trimming shortened V by 7 bases and J by 1 base, and 4 bases separated the two germline ends. Per germline, CDR1 DFQATT and CDR2 SNEGSKA (reference sequence). The CDR3 region has the DNA TGCAGTGTAATCCAAGAGACCCAGTACTTC. This gives the protein CSVIQETQYF.

This rearrangement joins TRBV19 to TRBJ2-2; weak D call: TRBD1 (5 bases). Trimming took 1 base from V and 5 from J, leaving 20 bases between them. Germline assignment: CDR1 LNHDA and CDR2 SQIVND (reference sequence). CDR3 size: 18 residues. The CDR3: CASSIGKGRARRTGELFF. For the CDR3, the DNA is TGTGCCAGTAGTATAGGAAAAGGCAGGGCCAGAAGGACCGGGGAGCTGTTTTTT. Using reference TRBV19 and TRBJ2-2 for the parts outside the CDR3, the full variable domain is DGGITQSPKYLFRKEGQNVTLSCEQNLNHDAMYWYRQDPGQGLRLIYYSQIVNDFQKGDIAEGYSVSREKKESFPLTVTSAQKNPTAFYLCASSIGKGRARRTGELFFGEGSRLTVL.

CDR3 sequence: CASSLGMGGATGELFF. The CDR3 coding sequence is TGTGCCAGCAGCTTAGGCATGGGAGGGGCCACCGGGGAGCTGTTTTTT. The chain has TRBV7-9 and TRBJ2-2; 7 nucleotides agree with TRBD2. The CDR3 is 16 residues long. Germline V lookup: CDR1 SEHNR, CDR2 FQNEAQ (reference sequence). With 1 base clipped from V and 4 bases from J, the junction kept 6 bases outside the gene matches.

This rearrangement joins TRBV19 to TRBJ2-7; D unresolved. CDR1 is LNHDA and CDR2 is SQIVND in the germline V gene (reference sequence). The germline V and J ends were trimmed by 6 bases and 5 bases, with 17 bases remaining between them. The CDR3 covers 14 residues. The CDR3 bases are TGTGCCAGTAGGTTGGGCCTGGGTCCCAACGAGCAGTACTTC. It translates to CASRLGLGPNEQYF.

This rearrangement joins TRBV9 to TRBJ2-3, with TRBD2 identical over 14 bases. The CDR3 is 16 residues long. V gave up 4 bases and J gave up 10 bases; unmatched junction bases: 11. CDR1 and CDR2 (germline): SGDLS, YYNGEE. The CDR3: CASSFTGTSGGRPQYF. CDR3 nucleotide sequence: TGTGCCAGCAGCTTCACCGGGACTAGCGGGGGTCGTCCGCAGTATTTT.

This chain uses TRBV7-3 with TRBJ1-5; D call uncertain. The CDR3 has 10 amino acids. V lost 5 bases and J 9 bases, leaving 5 bases between the germline ends. Germline V gene data show CDR1 as SGHTA and CDR2 as FQGTGA. In nucleotides, the CDR3 is TGTGCCAGCAGCCCTCGGCCCCAGCATTTT. This encodes CASSPRPQHF.

The sample holds one count of this clone. This sequence joins TRBV5-4 and TRBJ2-3; TRBD1 matches 9 bases. This CDR3 region has 16 residues. V was clipped by 0 bases and J by 1 base; unmatched bases: 3. Germline V gene data show CDR1 as SGHNT and CDR2 as YYREEE (reference sequence). CDR3 coding DNA: TGTGCCAGCAGCTTGGGGGGACAGGGAGGCACAGATACGCAGTATTTT. Protein: CASSLGGQGGTDTQYF.

The gene calls are TRBV14 and TRBJ2-3; 7 nucleotides align to TRBD2. Germline-derived CDR1 and CDR2 are SGHDN and FVKESK. Unmatched junction bases numbered 5, after V lost 3 bases and J lost 2 bases. This CDR3 has 15 residues. CDR3 amino acids: CASSQQRGYTDTQYF. The CDR3, as DNA: TGTGCCAGCAGCCAGCAGCGGGGCTACACAGATACGCAGTATTTT.

A single count supports this clone. The chain has TRBV4-1 and TRBJ2-5, with a weak D call TRBD2 (5 bases). Germline CDR1 reads MGHRA; CDR2 reads YSYEKL. V was trimmed by 0 bases and J by 5 bases, leaving 10 bases between them. This CDR3 has 14 amino acids. As DNA, the CDR3 is TGCGCCAGCAGCCAAGACGTCTCGGGGGAGACCCAGTACTTC. Protein: CASSQDVSGETQYF.